This T cell receptor beta chain was profiled in a study of shared clonotypes between healthy human individuals. Broader study findings: In having few donors, the study represented limited genetic and exposure-history diversity. Shared clonotypes across all four donors exceeded non-shared ones in generation probability.

The assay was immunoSEQ multiplex PCR, and TCRdb's table has in-frame clones only and misses some. The sample yields millions of clones, 95% seen once. CD4+ cells yielded CD45RA+ naive and CD45RA-negative memory subsets. The germline V gene has CDR1 SGDLS and CDR2 YYNGEE. CDR3 length: 16 residues. Trimming left V 4 bases short and J 0 bases short, with 13 bases between. To note about this clone: Its specificity is unknown.

Sequencing was performed on naive CD4+ T cells sorted from blood. Subset meaning: CD45RA+ positively selected. The TCR was taken from a man aged 18 to 30 in good health. The chain combines TRBV9 with TRBJ1-4; TRBD1 is a possible D gene (5 bases). The CDR3 spells CASSPRGVATNEKLFF. As DNA, the CDR3 is TGTGCCAGCAGCCCCCGAGGGGTTGCAACTAATGAAAAACTGTTTTTT.